A single T cell receptor beta chain is shown here with its context. Clones were sequenced by immunoSEQ multiplex PCR, and TCRdb holds only the in-frame ones, with some missing. The repertoire holds some 79,000 clones, roughly nine tenths seen once, with roughly 0.44% in the top ten. This specimen belongs to a study of OX40 agonist ivuxolimab in advanced cancers. This CDR3 has 17 amino acids. Germline V gene lookup returns CDR1 SGHRS and CDR2 YFSETQ. Trimming stripped 0 bases from V and 0 bases from J, with 15 bases between. The sequence was obtained from an adult with an advanced solid tumor such as melanoma, head and neck, liver or kidney cancer. This rearrangement joins TRBV5-1 to TRBJ1-2; weak D call: TRBD1 (5 bases). The specimen comprised CD4+ or CD8+ T cells sorted from blood, sampled in a trial of the OX40 agonist ivuxolimab. The DNA of the CDR3 is TGCGCCAGCAGCTTGGCCGCAGGGTTTAATTCTAACTATGGCTACACCTTC. This encodes CASSLAAGFNSNYGYTF.